This record looks at one T cell receptor (beta chain) sequence and its context. Its antigen is still unknown. Per-nucleotide qualities are absent, and no much larger clonotype sits a single base away. This entry belongs to a study of cytomegalovirus exposure and HLA in healthy donors (dated by TCRdb to about 2017). With regard to the full study: In an earlier analysis of 550 to 750 of the donors, less than 350 Gb of sequence data and 117 million unique TCR beta sequences from roughly 190 million T cells were reported. In the later analysis, no new phenotypic data were used to find candidate immune exposures; instead, reliance was placed on TCR beta sequences and their occurrence across donors. To predict cytomegalovirus infection status, the study combined high-throughput TCR immunosequencing, statistical association of individual TCRs with disease status, and machine learning. A few DR-DQ haplotypes were treated as single units for association and clustering because of strong linkage in the cohort. Along with the roughly 670-subject first cohort, a separate validation cohort of roughly 110 different subjects was used. The study aimed to test whether cataloging public T cell receptors could reveal signatures of past pathogen exposure. An earlier analysis of roughly 580 of the donors used high-throughput TCR beta sequencing to judge whether each TCR beta V gene segment behaved as functional or pseudogenic. To study patterns of TCR occurrence, a later analysis re-analyzed previously published TCR beta repertoires from around 700 donors and added high-resolution HLA genotyping. Among the approximately 420 genotyped donors, around 79% belonged to the genetic ancestry cluster associated with self-reported Caucasian donors. Among some 400 genotyped donors of the cohort, an average of about 240,000 unique TCR beta nucleotide sequences were sequenced per donor, roughly 20% of them non-productive. Donor age, sex, ethnicity and CMV serostatus were compiled alongside the repertoire data. An early release covering 550 to 700 HLA-typed donors comprised about 290 gigabases of sequencing data and roughly 85 million unique TCR sequences. Typing coverage differed by locus: A, B, C, DRB1 and DQB1 were typed in about 620-640 donors, DQA1 in about 510, DPA1 in some 610, and DPB1 in just under 490. Both class I and class II loci were covered by HLA typing, at four-digit resolution. A later genetic analysis used genome-wide SNP genotypes for about three fifths of the 666 donors, treating that subset as a discovery cohort. All discovery cohort repertoires had been generated on a single sequencing platform. The T cell repertoires of 666 subjects were profiled by immunosequencing and related to cytomegalovirus serostatus. The research as a whole found: Sequencing depth was assumed to be roughly uniform across donors in the presence/absence analyses, though that assumption may not hold. In a later analysis, TCR association rates were found to vary across HLA loci, with the most associated TCRs seen for DRB1 alleles and the fewest for HLA-C alleles. In a later analysis, HLA-associated TCR beta chains showed more clonal expansion and lower generation probabilities than non-associated chains that were equally common. Because counts were too low, about 18 rarely observed V segments, including chromosome 9 orphons, were left out of the earlier analysis of roughly 600 of the donors. Because HLA typing was unavailable for some donors at each locus, only the typed subset was used in association tests. A total of about 180 TCR beta chains were listed by the study as associated with cytomegalovirus. It was suggested by the authors that the approach could potentially be generalized to other disease states and immunological phenotypes. In an earlier analysis of 450 to 750 of the donors, most TCR beta V segments appeared in productive rearrangements about 87% or about 30% of the time, broadly matching IMGT annotations. A further reported finding was that TCR beta sequences accurately predicted the HLA-A and HLA-B alleles for most subjects in the first cohort. A later analysis found that most CMV-associated TCR beta chains appeared HLA-restricted, with HLA associations seemingly driven largely by CMV exposure. In this cohort, only TCR beta chains were sequenced, and detectable features were limited by the absence of alpha or paired-chain data. A later analysis reported that several top co-occurrence clusters appeared linked to parvovirus B19, influenza, CMV and Epstein-Barr virus. Strong co-occurrence of HLA alleles, especially DR and DQ, made assigning TCR associations to individual alleles difficult. The classifier was reported to diagnose cytomegalovirus status with high specificity and sensitivity in both the original cohort and the validation cohort. A cluster of highly shared sequence variants was judged likely to represent a technical artifact of the sequencing pipeline. A few of the identified cytomegalovirus-associated TCR beta chains were confirmed in vitro to be specific for cytomegalovirus antigens. At a false discovery rate of 0.05, a later analysis linked some 18,000 TCR beta sequences to specific HLA alleles. Most TCR sequences were observed very rarely across donors, whereas some public TCRs were present in many individuals. CMV serostatus was the only immune exposure information available for the cohort. Compared with the 666-donor mean, donors in an Asian-associated ancestry cluster had fewer N-insertions in productive TCRs, according to a later genetic analysis. Correlated functional status among segregating V segments might be attributable to linkage disequilibrium, but an unknown experimental factor could not be ruled out. In a later genetic analysis, a missense DCLRE1C variant was associated with V-gene and J-gene trimming of TCR beta chains, and the association was replicated in an independent cohort. The 87-base-pair reads could not distinguish some IMGT-functional V segments, including TRBV6-2 and TRBV6-3, so those segments were excluded.

Spanning cysteine to phenylalanine, the CDR3 consists of 12 amino acids. Just the 36-base CDR3 DNA is kept, in frame starting at base 1. Between the V and J ends, shortened by 6 bases and 7 bases respectively, the junction contains 13 bases. CDR1 is given as MDHEN and CDR2 as SYDVKM, both from the germline V gene. The library was made by the immunoSEQ multiplex PCR assay. The multiplex PCR relied on a mix of 60 forward primers for TCR Vbeta segments and 13 reverse primers for TCR Jbeta segments. A multiplex PCR assay on genomic DNA amplified the CDR3 region of rearranged TCR beta genes. On the Illumina HiSeq System, the amplified TCR beta libraries were sequenced as 87-base-pair reads. Per the original workflow: A later analysis tallied 75 million to 85 million unique TCR beta chains across the 610 or so repertoires, and some 10 million of those chains were shared by two or more donors. A nearest-neighbor algorithm error-corrected the raw reads and collapsed the reads into unique sequences, merging closely related sequences to remove PCR and sequencing errors. CDR3 sequences were aligned to IMGT reference sequences to assign V, D and J gene segments. For a sequence to be retained, a match of at least six nucleotides to both a V gene segment and a J gene segment was required. A rearrangement was called productive if the CDR3 had no stop codons and remained in frame with V and J, and every other rearrangement was called non-productive. Following IMGT convention, CDR3 was defined as the stretch from the second conserved V-encoded cysteine to the conserved J-encoded phenylalanine. In an earlier analysis of more than 550 of the donors, sequences lacking an unambiguous match to a single V gene segment were excluded. In an earlier analysis of 500 to 750 of the donors, V segments were called functional above 56.7% productive rearrangements and were called segregating when the between-donor standard deviation exceeded 5%. To diagnose cytomegalovirus status from the catalog of TCR beta chain sequences, a statistical classification framework was built. In a later analysis, TCR nucleotide sequences were compared against IMGT/GENE-DB human TR gene sequences so that V and J genes could be assigned. In a later analysis, CDR3 sequences and most-parsimonious VDJ recombination scenarios were assigned using the TCRdist pipeline. In a later analysis, each TCR beta chain was defined by its CDR3 amino acid sequence together with its V-gene family, and reads lacking a unique V-gene family were excluded. A later analysis removed several hundred highly shared, low-generation-probability nucleotide sequences to deal with suspected cross-contamination and a sequencing artifact. A later analysis calculated a clonal expansion index for each public chain from normalized within-repertoire ranks of inferred template counts. In a later analysis, generation probabilities were computed with a VDJ recombination model fitted to out-of-frame rearrangements, and the resulting probabilities were checked against IGoR. In a later analysis, hypergeometric tests were used to score TCR-TCR, TCR-HLA and TCR-CMV co-occurrence, with a repertoire-size bias correction applied to TCR pairs. A later analysis estimated false discovery rates by permuting HLA or CMV assignments 20 times. In a later analysis, co-occurring TCRs were grouped using DBSCAN, with TCRdist sequence similarity added in when clustering inside HLA-allele-positive subsets. Repertoires with fewer than 30,000 or more than 120,000 public chains were left out of co-occurrence clustering, as were four to six repertoires with anomalous nucleotide sharing. The source is immuneACCESS, and TCRdb retained only in-frame sequences with V and J called. Part of the clones is not carried over; for the studies checked, unresolved V genes explain less than half of this, and the remainder is unexplained. That table is the source of V, J and clone size, and D and trimming were worked out from the DNA. Counted in this sample were 200,000 to 300,000 clones; 80% to 90% of them appeared once. The top ten clones comprise approximately 2% of the sample.

The cohort comprised 710 or so healthy bone marrow donors. At the time of sampling, all cohort members were nominally healthy, though unrecorded immune exposures were likely present. The donor tested CMV seropositive and was one of the 289 seropositive cohort members. A peripheral blood sample was collected from each donor, and TCR beta sequencing was performed on peripheral blood mononuclear cells. Genomic DNA extraction from the blood cell samples was performed with the Qiagen DNeasy Blood Extraction Kit. Source material: PBMCs. In this chain, TRBV28 is recombined with TRBJ2-7; the D region possibly corresponds to TRBD2 (6 bases align). This clonotype was sampled from a middle-aged woman in good health and CMV-seropositive. The nucleotides read TGTGCCAGCAGAGGCGGGGAGAGGGAGCAGTACTTC. Translation gives CASRGGEREQYF.